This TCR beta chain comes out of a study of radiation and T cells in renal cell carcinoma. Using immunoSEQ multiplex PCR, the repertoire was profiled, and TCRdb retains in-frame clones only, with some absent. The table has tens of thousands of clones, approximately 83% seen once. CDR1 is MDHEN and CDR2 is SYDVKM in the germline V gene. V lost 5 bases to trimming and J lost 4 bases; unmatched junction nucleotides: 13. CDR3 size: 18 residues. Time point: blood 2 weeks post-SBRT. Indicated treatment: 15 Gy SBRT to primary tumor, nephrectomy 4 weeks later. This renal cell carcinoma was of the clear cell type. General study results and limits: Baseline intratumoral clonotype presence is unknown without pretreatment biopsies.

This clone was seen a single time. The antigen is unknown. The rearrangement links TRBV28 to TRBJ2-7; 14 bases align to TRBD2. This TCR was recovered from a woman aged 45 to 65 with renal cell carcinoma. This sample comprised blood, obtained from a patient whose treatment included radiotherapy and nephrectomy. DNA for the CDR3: TGTGCCAGCAGTCCCCTATTCGGGGGGACTAGCGGGAGATACGAGCAGTACTTC. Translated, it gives CASSPLFGGTSGRYEQYF.